The 4 T cell receptor beta chains below were found in one sample sequenced in a study of shared clonotypes between healthy human individuals (dated by TCRdb to 2018 to 2020). CD8 naive samples consisted of CD45RO-negative cells that were positively selected for CCR7, yielding a CD45RA+CCR7+ population without TemRA cells. Library construction relied on the immunoSEQ multiplex PCR assay. This immuneACCESS table, as held by TCRdb, lists in-frame sequences with V and J called but not all clones. Of the missing ones, under half trace to an unresolved V gene in checked studies; the others have no known cause. The sample contains millions of clones, 93% of them found a single time. The ten biggest clones cover under 2% of the sample. Sample: naive CD8+ T cells from PBMCs. The cell subset or site tag for this specimen amounts to: CD45RA+CCR7+. The receptor source for this set is a man younger than 35 in good health. Some clones in this sample may be carry-over from other donors' samples.

The V and J genes are TRBV6-1 and TRBJ2-7; D possibly corresponds to TRBD2 (6 bases). V lost 0 bases and J 0 bases, leaving 15 bases between the germline ends. There are 17 residues in the CDR3. Germline assignment: CDR1 MNHNS and CDR2 SASEGT. CDR3 residues: CASSEALAGLYSYEQYF. CDR3 bases: TGTGCCAGCAGTGAAGCGCTGGCGGGACTCTACTCCTACGAGCAGTACTTC.

The rearrangement joins TRBV11-2 to TRBJ2-7; 9 positions match TRBD2. The CDR3 has 18 amino acids. CDR1 is SGHAT, CDR2 FQNNGV, per germline. V lost 0 bases and J lost 5; bases outside the gene matches: 14. The CDR3 nucleotides are TGTGCCAGCAGCTTAGATAGTAGATTAGGACTAGCGCAGCACGAGCAGTACTTC. This encodes CASSLDSRLGLAQHEQYF.

The chain combines TRBV30 with TRBJ2-7; possibly TRBD1 for D (5 bases). V was cut by 1 base and J by 2 bases, with 9 bases left in between. This CDR3 is built from 13 residues. Looked up from germline, CDR1 is GTSNPN and CDR2 is SVGIG (reference sequence). The CDR3 region is CAWSEGKTYEQYF. In nucleotides, the CDR3 is TGTGCCTGGAGTGAGGGGAAAACCTACGAGCAGTACTTC.

The chain combines TRBV4-1 with TRBJ2-3, with D unclear. Germline assignment: CDR1 MGHRA and CDR2 YSYEKL. V gave up 4 bases and J gave up 2 bases, with 19 bases separating them. The length of the CDR3 is 17 residues. CDR3 loop: CASSLREGIGPTDTQYF. CDR3 nucleotides: TGCGCCAGCAGCCTTAGAGAAGGAATTGGTCCCACAGATACGCAGTATTTT.